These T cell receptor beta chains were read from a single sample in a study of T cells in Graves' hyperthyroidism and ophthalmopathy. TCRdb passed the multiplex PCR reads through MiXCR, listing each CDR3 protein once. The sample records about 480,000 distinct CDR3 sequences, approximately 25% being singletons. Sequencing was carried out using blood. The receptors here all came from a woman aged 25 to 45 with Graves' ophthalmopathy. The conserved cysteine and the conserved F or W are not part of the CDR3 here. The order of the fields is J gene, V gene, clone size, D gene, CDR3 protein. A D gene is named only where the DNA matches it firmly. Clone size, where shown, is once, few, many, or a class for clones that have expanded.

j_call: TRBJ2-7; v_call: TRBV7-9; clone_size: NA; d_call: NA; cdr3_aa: ASSPRDSQEQY
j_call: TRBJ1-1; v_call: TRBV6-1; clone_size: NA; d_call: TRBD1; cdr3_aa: ASLRGQSTEAF
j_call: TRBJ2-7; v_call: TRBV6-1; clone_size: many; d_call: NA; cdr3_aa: ASSEGPASYEQY
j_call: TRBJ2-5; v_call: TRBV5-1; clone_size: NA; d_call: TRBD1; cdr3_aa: ASSSTGGQETED
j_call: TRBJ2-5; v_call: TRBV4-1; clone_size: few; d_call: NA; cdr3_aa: ASSQGTDTRETQY
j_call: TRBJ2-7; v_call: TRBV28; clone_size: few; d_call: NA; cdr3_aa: ASSPEREQY
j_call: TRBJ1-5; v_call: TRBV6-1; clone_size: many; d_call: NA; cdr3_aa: ASRATGKGEPQH
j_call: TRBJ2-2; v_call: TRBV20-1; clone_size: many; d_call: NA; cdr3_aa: SAHMRGRLGGELF
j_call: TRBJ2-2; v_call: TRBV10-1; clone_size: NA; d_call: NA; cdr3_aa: ASSESTGTGELF
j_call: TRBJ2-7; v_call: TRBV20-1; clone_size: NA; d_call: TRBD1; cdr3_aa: SASMSGGRYEQY
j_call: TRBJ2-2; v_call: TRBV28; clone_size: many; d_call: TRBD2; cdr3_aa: ASSLLAGNGGELF
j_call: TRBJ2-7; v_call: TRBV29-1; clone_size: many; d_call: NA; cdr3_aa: SVHVGGRGVRYEQY
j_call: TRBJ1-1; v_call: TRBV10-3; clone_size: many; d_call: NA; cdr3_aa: AISKIGDTEAF
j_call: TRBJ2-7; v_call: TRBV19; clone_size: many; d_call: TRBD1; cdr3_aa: ATSGLGQGFHEQY
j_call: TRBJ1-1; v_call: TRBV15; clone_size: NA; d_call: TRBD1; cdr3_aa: ATRTGTNTEAF
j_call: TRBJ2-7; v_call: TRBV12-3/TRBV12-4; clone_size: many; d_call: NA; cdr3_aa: ASSPGHNYEQY
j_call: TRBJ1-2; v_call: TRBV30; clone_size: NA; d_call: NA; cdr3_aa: AWRRLIPYGYT
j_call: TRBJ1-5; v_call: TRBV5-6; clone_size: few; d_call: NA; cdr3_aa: ASSFSGRANQPQH
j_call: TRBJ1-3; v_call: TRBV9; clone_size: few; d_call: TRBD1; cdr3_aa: ASSPQGASGNTIY
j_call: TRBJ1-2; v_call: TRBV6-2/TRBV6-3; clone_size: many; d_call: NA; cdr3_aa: ASSYEQLQYGYT
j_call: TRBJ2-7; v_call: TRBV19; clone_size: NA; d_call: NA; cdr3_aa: ASSIAEGTYEQY
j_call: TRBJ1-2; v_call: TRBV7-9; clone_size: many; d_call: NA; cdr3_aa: ASSIQGYGYT
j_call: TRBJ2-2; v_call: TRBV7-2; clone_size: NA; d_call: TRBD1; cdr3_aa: ASSLRDRATGELF
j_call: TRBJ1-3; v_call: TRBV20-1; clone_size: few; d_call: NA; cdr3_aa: SAARGAGNTIY
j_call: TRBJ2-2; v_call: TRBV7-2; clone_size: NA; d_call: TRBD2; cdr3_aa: ASSLAPAGVIGELF
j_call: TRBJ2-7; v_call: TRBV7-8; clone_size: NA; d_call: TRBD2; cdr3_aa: ASSLGARTSGSYEQY
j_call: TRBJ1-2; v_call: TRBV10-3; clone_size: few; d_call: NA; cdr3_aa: AISEFAGSNYGYT
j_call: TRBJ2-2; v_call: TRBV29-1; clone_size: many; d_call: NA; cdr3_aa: SVEIQGRATGELF
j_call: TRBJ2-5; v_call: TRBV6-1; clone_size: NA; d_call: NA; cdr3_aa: ASRGGHQETQY
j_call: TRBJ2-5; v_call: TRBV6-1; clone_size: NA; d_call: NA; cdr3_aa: ASGGQALQETQY
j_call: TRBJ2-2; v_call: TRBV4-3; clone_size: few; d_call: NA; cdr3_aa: ASSQARVASGELF
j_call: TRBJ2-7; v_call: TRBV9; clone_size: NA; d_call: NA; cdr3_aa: ASSVEPFGVQY
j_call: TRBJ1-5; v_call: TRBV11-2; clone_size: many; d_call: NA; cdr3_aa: ASSLGWDYSNQPQH
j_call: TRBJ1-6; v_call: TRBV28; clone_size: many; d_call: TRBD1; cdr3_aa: ASSPRDRDNSPLH
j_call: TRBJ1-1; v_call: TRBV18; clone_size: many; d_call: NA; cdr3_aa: ASSPPPGALQAF
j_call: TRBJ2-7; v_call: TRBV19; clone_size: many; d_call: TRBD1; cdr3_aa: ASSTGTGFHEQY
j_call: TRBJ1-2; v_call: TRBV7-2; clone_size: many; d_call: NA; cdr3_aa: ASSLSVGGPDGYT
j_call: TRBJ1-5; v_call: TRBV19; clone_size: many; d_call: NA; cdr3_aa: ASSRTLGGYGNQPQH
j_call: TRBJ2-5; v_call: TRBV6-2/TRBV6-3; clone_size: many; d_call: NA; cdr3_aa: ASRQRTTVVGETQY
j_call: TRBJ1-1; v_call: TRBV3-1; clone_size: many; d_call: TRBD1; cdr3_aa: ASSPRDREAF
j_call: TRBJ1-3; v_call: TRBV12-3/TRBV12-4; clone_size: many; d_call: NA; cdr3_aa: ASSSVRRNTIY
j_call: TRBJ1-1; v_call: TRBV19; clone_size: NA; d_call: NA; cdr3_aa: ASKVNTEAF
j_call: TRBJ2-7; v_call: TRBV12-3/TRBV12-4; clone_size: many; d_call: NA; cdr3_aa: ASSFVGGEQY
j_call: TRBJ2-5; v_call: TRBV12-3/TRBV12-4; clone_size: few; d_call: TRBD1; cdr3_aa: ASSFGAGGETQY
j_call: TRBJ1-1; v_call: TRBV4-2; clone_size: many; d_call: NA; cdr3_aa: ASSQEGVSNTEAF
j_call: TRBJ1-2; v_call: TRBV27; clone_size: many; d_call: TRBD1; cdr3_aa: ASTKTPTGEDYGYT
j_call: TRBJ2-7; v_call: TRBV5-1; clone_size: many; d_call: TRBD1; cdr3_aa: ASSADRAYEQY
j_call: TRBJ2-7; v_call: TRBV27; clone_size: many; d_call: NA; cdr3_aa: ASRRSPREQY
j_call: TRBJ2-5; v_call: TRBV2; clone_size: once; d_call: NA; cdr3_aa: ASSVGGGSPETQY
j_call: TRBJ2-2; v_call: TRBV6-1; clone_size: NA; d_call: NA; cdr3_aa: ASRVGWTGELF
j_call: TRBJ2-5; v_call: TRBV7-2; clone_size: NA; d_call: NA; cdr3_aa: ASSLAVWQETQY
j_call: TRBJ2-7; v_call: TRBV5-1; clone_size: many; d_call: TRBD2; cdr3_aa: ASSPPTSGGAHEQY
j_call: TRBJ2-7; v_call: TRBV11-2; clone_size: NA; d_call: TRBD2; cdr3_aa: ASSLGGTSGRIVQY
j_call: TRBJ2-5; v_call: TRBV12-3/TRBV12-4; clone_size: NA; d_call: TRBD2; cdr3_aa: ASSLGGVDLQETQY
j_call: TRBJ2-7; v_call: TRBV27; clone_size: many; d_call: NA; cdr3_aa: ASTPSLGWYEQY
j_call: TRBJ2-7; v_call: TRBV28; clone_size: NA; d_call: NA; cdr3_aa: ASSPDAVSYEQY
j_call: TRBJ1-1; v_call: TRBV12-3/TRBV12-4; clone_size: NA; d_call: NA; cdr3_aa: ASSVSTGTGKAGTEAF